This note documents a single T cell receptor beta chain sequence. What it binds is unknown. The data are from a study of blood T cells in healthy people across ages. General study results and limits: With donor CMV status unknown, expanded clonotype changes were possibly confounded. Diversity was higher, and naive CD4+ cells more numerous, in long-lived donors than in aged donors. With naive T cell percentage, TCR beta diversity showed a strong correlation.

With 4 bases removed from V and 1 base from J, the gap between germline ends came to 13 bases. Germline V gene sequence: CDR1 SGHTA, CDR2 FQGNSA. The CDR3 extends over 15 amino acids. With a J-beta primer mix and a sample-barcoded 5' primer, a second PCR ran roughly 7 to 11 cycles. In TCRdb, the 5' RACE reads were re-called with MiXCR into one record per CDR3 protein. This repertoire shows approximately 790,000 distinct CDR3 sequences, 62% found once; its top ten account for about a quarter. This TCR came from a man aged 25 to 45 in good health. The specimen sequenced was blood. The J gene is TRBJ2-5, the V gene TRBV7-2; no firm D call. Here the CDR3 reads CASSSLQTGQETQYF. Written as DNA, the CDR3 is TGTGCCAGCAGCTCTTTACAGACGGGCCAAGAGACCCAGTACTTC.